These T cell receptor beta chains were read from a single sample in a study of siplizumab effects on memory and regulatory T cells. Profiling relied on immunoSEQ multiplex PCR, and the TCRdb table lists in-frame clones only, not all of them. This sample yields some 100,000 clones, of which 85% to 95% are seen a single time; around 0.15% belongs to the top ten. Source material: non-Treg CD4+ T cells sorted from blood. The receptors here all came from a human donor in good health. CDR3s include the opening cysteine and the closing phenylalanine or tryptophan. The order of the fields is V gene, J gene, D gene, clone size, CDR3 protein, CDR3 DNA. A D gene is named only where the DNA matches it firmly. Where a row states a size, it is once, few, many or the class of an expanded clone; other rows omit it.

>TRBV6-1|TRBJ2-7|-|-
CASCRTETYEQYF
TGTGCCAGCTGCCGGACAGAGACCTACGAGCAGTACTTC
>TRBV7-9|TRBJ2-4|-|-
CASSLAWGPKNIQYF
TGTGCCAGCAGCTTAGCGTGGGGGCCCAAAAACATTCAGTACTTC
>TRBV6-1|TRBJ2-7|TRBD1|-
CASSEAATGRYEQYF
TGTGCCAGCAGTGAAGCGGCGACAGGGCGCTACGAGCAGTACTTC
>TRBV29-1|TRBJ1-1|-|-
CSVEGIHVGYTEAFF
TGCAGCGTTGAAGGCATCCACGTAGGCTACACTGAAGCTTTCTTT
>TRBV11-2|TRBJ2-3|TRBD2|-
CASSDSGSSTDTQYF
TGTGCCAGCAGCGATAGCGGGTCCAGCACAGATACGCAGTATTTT
>TRBV5-1|TRBJ1-4|-|-
CASSLAVGETNEKLFF
TGCGCCAGCAGCTTGGCCGTGGGGGAAACTAATGAAAAACTGTTTTTT
>TRBV19|TRBJ2-7|-|-
CASSIYRGDKIFSYEQYF
TGTGCCAGTAGTATTTATCGCGGCGATAAAATTTTCTCCTACGAGCAGTACTTC
>TRBV30|TRBJ1-5|-|-
CAWSPPGYQPQHF
TGTGCCTGGAGCCCCCCAGGGTATCAGCCCCAGCATTTT
>TRBV27|TRBJ1-1|-|-
CASSLGSVYRSEAFF
TGTGCCAGCAGTTTAGGCAGTGTTTATAGATCTGAAGCTTTCTTT
>TRBV28|TRBJ1-2|TRBD1|-
CASSLFGTGPSGDYGYTF
TGTGCCAGCAGTTTATTCGGGACAGGACCCTCAGGAGACTATGGCTACACCTTC
>TRBV2|TRBJ2-7|-|-
CASSPSGGRSYF
TGTGCCAGCAGTCCTTCCGGGGGGCGGTCGTACTTC
>TRBV6-5|TRBJ2-5|TRBD1|once
CASRITGAGETQYF
TGTGCCAGCAGAATTACAGGGGCCGGAGAGACCCAGTACTTC
>TRBV6-5|TRBJ2-2|-|-
CASRQGTNTGELFF
TGTGCCAGCAGACAGGGAACTAACACCGGGGAGCTGTTTTTT
>TRBV7-2|TRBJ2-5|-|-
CASSLARPNAQYF
TGTGCCAGCAGCTTAGCGCGACCTAATGCCCAGTACTTC
>TRBV4-3|TRBJ1-4|TRBD1|-
CASSQDRGRSNEKLFF
TGCGCCAGCAGCCAGGACAGGGGAAGGTCTAATGAAAAACTGTTTTTT
>TRBV10-2|TRBJ2-3|TRBD1|once
CASREPPRGRSTDTQYF
TGCGCCAGCAGAGAACCTCCTAGGGGGCGGAGCACAGATACGCAGTATTTT
>TRBV28|TRBJ1-1|-|-
CASSLATGWAFF
TGTGCCAGCAGTTTGGCAACAGGGTGGGCTTTCTTT
>TRBV9|TRBJ2-5|-|-
CASSGTQYF
TGTGCCAGCAGTGGGACCCAGTACTTC
>TRBV28|TRBJ2-3|TRBD1|-
CASSIQGSLTDTQYF
TGTGCCAGCAGTATACAGGGGTCCCTCACAGATACGCAGTATTTT
>TRBV18|TRBJ1-6|-|-
CASSPPNFRSPLHF
TGTGCCAGCTCACCCCCGAACTTCCGTTCACCCCTCCACTTT
>TRBV28|TRBJ1-4|TRBD1|-
CASSQPRQGTTNEKLFF
TGTGCCAGCAGTCAACCCCGACAGGGAACAACTAATGAAAAACTGTTTTTT
>TRBV5-1|TRBJ1-1|-|-
CASSLGGNVVGMFF
TGCGCCAGCAGCTTGGGCGGAAATGTCGTGGGGATGTTCTTT
>TRBV11-1|TRBJ1-1|TRBD1|-
CASSPQGGGPSNTEAFF
TGTGCCAGCAGCCCCCAGGGGGGTGGACCCTCGAACACTGAAGCTTTCTTT
>TRBV7-9|TRBJ1-1|-|once
CASSLERFMNTEAFF
TGTGCCAGCAGCTTAGAGAGGTTTATGAACACTGAAGCTTTCTTT
>TRBV7-9|TRBJ2-7|-|-
CASSSLTSSYEQYF
TGTGCCAGCAGCTCCCTCACCAGCTCCTACGAGCAGTACTTC
>TRBV5-1|TRBJ1-1|TRBD1|-
CASSAQVPGQDMNTEAFF
TGCGCCAGCAGCGCCCAAGTCCCGGGACAGGACATGAACACTGAAGCTTTCTTT
>TRBV6-1|TRBJ1-2|-|-
CASRGKADQNYGYTF
TGTGCCAGCAGAGGGAAGGCCGACCAAAACTATGGCTACACCTTC
>TRBV13|TRBJ1-3|-|-
CASSLGGRSFSGNTIYF
TGTGCCAGCAGCTTAGGTGGACGGAGTTTTTCTGGAAACACCATATATTTT
>TRBV25-1|TRBJ1-3|TRBD1|-
CASSDDRGLGNTIYF
TGTGCCAGCAGTGATGACAGGGGGCTTGGAAACACCATATATTTT
>TRBV7-2|TRBJ2-7|-|-
CASSQDRGYEQYF
TGTGCCAGCAGCCAAGACCGGGGCTACGAGCAGTACTTC
>TRBV7-9|TRBJ2-5|-|-
CASSLGAQETQYF
TGTGCCAGCAGCTTAGGGGCCCAAGAGACCCAGTACTTC
>TRBV19|TRBJ1-5|-|-
CASTQARVYSNQPQHF
TGTGCCAGTACCCAGGCCAGGGTCTATAGCAATCAGCCCCAGCATTTT
>TRBV10-2|TRBJ2-5|-|-
CASSGPQPKETQYF
TGCGCCAGCAGTGGTCCCCAGCCCAAGGAGACCCAGTACTTC
>TRBV6-5|TRBJ1-1|-|-
CASSYISGNTEAFF
TGTGCCAGCAGTTACATAAGTGGGAACACTGAAGCTTTCTTT
>TRBV30|TRBJ1-5|TRBD1|-
CAWSATGLSQPQHF
TGTGCCTGGAGTGCGACAGGGCTTTCTCAGCCCCAGCATTTT
>TRBV6-6|TRBJ2-7|-|-
CASSYSADSRGDEQYF
TGTGCCAGCAGTTACTCTGCAGACAGTCGGGGTGACGAGCAGTACTTC
>TRBV18|TRBJ2-7|-|-
CASAPGRLTYEQYF
TGTGCCAGCGCTCCGGGCAGGTTGACCTACGAGCAGTACTTC
>TRBV10-3|TRBJ1-1|-|-
CAIRGDRFGEAFF
TGTGCCATCAGGGGCGACAGGTTCGGCGAAGCTTTCTTT
>TRBV4-2|TRBJ1-1|-|-
CASSQEGAALNTEAFF
TGTGCCAGCAGCCAAGAGGGGGCAGCCTTGAACACTGAAGCTTTCTTT
>TRBV19|TRBJ2-2|-|-
CASSSQGRNTGELFF
TGTGCCAGTAGTTCCCAGGGTCGGAACACCGGGGAGCTGTTTTTT
>TRBV7-9|TRBJ1-6|-|-
CASSFGGNRTDNSPLHF
TGTGCCAGCAGCTTTGGGGGGAATAGGACAGACAATTCACCCCTCCACTTT
>TRBV29-1|TRBJ1-1|-|-
CSVEVPGSTEAFF
TGCAGCGTTGAAGTCCCCGGAAGCACTGAAGCTTTCTTT
>TRBV4-3|TRBJ1-4|-|-
CASSQRTTGSRKLFF
TGCGCCAGCAGCCAAAGAACCACAGGCTCAAGAAAACTGTTTTTT
>TRBV9|TRBJ1-2|-|-
CASSLIPRDTGGGGYTF
TGTGCCAGCAGCCTCATCCCCCGGGACACGGGCGGCGGTGGCTACACCTTC
>TRBV25-1|TRBJ1-5|-|-
CASSESGGGGNQPQHF
TGTGCCAGCAGTGAATCTGGAGGTGGTGGCAATCAGCCCCAGCATTTT
>TRBV5-6|TRBJ2-5|-|-
CASRYLSTSIRETQYF
TGTGCCAGCAGGTACTTATCGACTAGTATTCGGGAGACCCAGTACTTC
>TRBV5-4|TRBJ1-3|-|once
CASSRQGGVGNTIYF
TGTGCCAGCAGCAGGCAAGGCGGGGTTGGAAACACCATATATTTT
>TRBV12-5|TRBJ1-6|-|once
CASGLNMVNSPLHF
TGTGCTAGTGGTTTAAACATGGTCAATTCACCCCTCCACTTT
>TRBV6-5|TRBJ2-7|TRBD1|-
CASRGTVGEQYF
TGTGCCAGCAGAGGGACAGTGGGAGAGCAGTACTTC
>TRBV6-5|TRBJ1-2|-|-
CASRQGTSWGYGYTF
TGTGCCAGCAGACAGGGAACCTCTTGGGGGTATGGCTACACCTTC
>TRBV7-9|TRBJ1-1|-|-
CASSLNQENTEAFF
TGTGCCAGCAGCTTAAACCAGGAGAACACTGAAGCTTTCTTT
>TRBV7-9|TRBJ2-5|-|-
CASSLAEGKTQYF
TGTGCCAGCAGCTTAGCGGAGGGGAAGACCCAGTACTTC
>TRBV9|TRBJ1-2|-|once
CASSFGLRGYTF
TGTGCCAGCAGCTTCGGTCTGCGGGGCTACACCTTC
>TRBV2|TRBJ2-1|-|-
CASSRTDSYNEQFF
TGTGCCAGCAGCCGGACTGACTCCTACAATGAGCAGTTCTTC
>TRBV7-2|TRBJ2-7|TRBD1|-
CASSWDRSAPYEQYF
TGTGCCAGCAGCTGGGACAGGTCCGCTCCCTACGAGCAGTACTTC